The sequence of this T cell receptor (beta chain) was determined in a study of identical twins. V dropped 10 bases and J dropped 4; count of bases not matched to a gene: 7. CDR3 length: 13 residues. Per the germline V gene, CDR1 is SGHTA and CDR2 is FQGNSA. Each cDNA held unique molecular identifiers, and template switching gave it a universal primer site. TCRdb called the 5' RACE reads again in MiXCR, with one record for every CDR3 protein. The data show under 400,000 distinct CDR3 sequences, with approximately 9.1% seen just once and roughly 8.7% held by the top ten. This clonotype was observed a few times. The antigen remains undetermined. Findings and caveats of the study: With abundant cord blood beta clonotypes, insertions were fewer; memory repertoires showed no such pattern. Out-of-frame sharing of TCR alpha in monozygotic twins was underestimated by models.

The rearrangement links TRBV7-2 to TRBJ2-1; 7 bases fit TRBD2. Sequenced sample: naive T cells sorted from blood. This sequence originates from a woman in her forties or fifties in good health. CDR3 coding DNA: TGTGCCACCAAGGGGACTACATACAATGAGCAGTTCTTC. Protein: CATKGTTYNEQFF.